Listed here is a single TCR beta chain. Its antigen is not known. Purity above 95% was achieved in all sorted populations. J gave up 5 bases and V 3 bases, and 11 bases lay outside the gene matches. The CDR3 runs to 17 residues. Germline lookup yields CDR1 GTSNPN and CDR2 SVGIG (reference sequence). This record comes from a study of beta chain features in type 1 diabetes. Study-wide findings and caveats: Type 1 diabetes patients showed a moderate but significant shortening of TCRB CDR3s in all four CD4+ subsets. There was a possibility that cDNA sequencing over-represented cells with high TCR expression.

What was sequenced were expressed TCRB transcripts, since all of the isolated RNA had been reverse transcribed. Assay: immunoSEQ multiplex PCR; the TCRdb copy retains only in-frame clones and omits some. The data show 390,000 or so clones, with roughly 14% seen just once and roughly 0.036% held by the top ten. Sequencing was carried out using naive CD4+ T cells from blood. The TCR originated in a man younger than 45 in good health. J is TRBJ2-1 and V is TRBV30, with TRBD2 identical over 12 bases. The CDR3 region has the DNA TGTGCCTGGAGCTTCCTTGCGGGACTAGCGGGTAACAATGAGCAGTTCTTC. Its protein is CAWSFLAGLAGNNEQFF. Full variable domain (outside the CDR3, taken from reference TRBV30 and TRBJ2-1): SQTIHQWPATLVQPVGSPLSLECTVEGTSNPNLYWYRQAAGRGLQLLFYSVGIGQISSEVPQNLSASRPQDRQFILSSKKLLLSDSGFYLCAWSFLAGLAGNNEQFFGPGTRLTVL.